The entry that follows covers one T cell receptor beta chain sequence. Its antigen is as yet unknown. Different DNA sequences within this sample yield the same CDR3. The data originate from a study of shared clonotypes between healthy human individuals. In the original workflow: ImmunoSEQ junction-only sequences lacked quality scores, so their filtering differed. Here immunoSEQ multiplex PCR was the method, and the copy in TCRdb shows in-frame clones only, minus some. For V, J and clone size, that table is used; D and trimming come from the DNA. This table holds a few million clones, roughly 92% found once. Overall study findings and caveats: Only blood underwent sampling, and tissue repertoires likely differ. Among the subsets, naive ones generally showed larger estimated richness than memory ones. Among non-shared clonotypes, generation probabilities were lower than among those shared by all four donors.

The CDR3 sequence is 12 residues long. Trimming left V 3 bases short and J 2 bases short, with 4 bases between. Germline-derived CDR1 and CDR2 are LNHDA and SQIVND (reference sequence). The sample was naive CD4+ T cells from PBMCs. Regarding subset: CD45RA+ positively selected. The V call is TRBV19, the J call TRBJ1-2; D not resolved. This clonotype originated in a man between 18 and 35 years old in good health. Some clones in this sample may be carry-over from other donors' samples. The DNA for the CDR3 is TGTGCCAGTAGTATGGCCAACTATGGCTACACCTTC. It codes for CASSMANYGYTF.